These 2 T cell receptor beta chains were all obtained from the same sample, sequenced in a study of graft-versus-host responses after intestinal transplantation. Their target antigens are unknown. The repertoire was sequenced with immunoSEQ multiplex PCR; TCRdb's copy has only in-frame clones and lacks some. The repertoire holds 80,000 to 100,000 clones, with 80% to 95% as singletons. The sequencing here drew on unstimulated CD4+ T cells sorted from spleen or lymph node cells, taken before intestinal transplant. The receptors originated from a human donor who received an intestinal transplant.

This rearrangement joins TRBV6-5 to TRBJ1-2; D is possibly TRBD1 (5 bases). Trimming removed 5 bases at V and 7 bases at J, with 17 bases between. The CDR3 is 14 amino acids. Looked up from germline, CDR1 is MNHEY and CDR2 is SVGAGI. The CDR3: CASSRAGQGGGYTF. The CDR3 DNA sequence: TGTGCCAGCAGTAGGGCCGGTCAGGGAGGTGGCTACACCTTC.

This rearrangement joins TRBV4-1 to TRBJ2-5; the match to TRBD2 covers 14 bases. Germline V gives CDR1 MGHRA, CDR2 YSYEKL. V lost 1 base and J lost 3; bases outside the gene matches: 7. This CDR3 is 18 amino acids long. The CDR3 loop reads CASSQAGTSGSHKETQYF. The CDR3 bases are TGCGCCAGCAGCCAAGCGGGGACTAGCGGGAGCCACAAAGAGACCCAGTACTTC.